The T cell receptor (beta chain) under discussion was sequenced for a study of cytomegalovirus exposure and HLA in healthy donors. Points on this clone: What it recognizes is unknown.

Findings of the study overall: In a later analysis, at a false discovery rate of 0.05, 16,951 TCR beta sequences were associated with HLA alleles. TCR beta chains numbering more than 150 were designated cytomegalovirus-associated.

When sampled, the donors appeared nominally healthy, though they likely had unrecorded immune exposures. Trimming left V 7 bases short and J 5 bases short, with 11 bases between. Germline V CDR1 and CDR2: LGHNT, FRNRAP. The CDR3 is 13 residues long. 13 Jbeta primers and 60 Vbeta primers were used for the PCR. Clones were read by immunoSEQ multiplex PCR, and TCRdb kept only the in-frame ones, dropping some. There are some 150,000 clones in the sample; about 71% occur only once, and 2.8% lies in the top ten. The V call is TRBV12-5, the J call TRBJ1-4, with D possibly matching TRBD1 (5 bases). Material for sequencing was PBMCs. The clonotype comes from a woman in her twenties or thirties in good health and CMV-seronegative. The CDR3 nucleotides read TGTGCTAGTGTGACAGACCTCAATGAAAAACTGTTTTTT. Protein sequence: CASVTDLNEKLFF.